The clone carrying this TCR beta chain appeared a few times. No antigen is known for it. The data were obtained in a study of CD8 T cells in ankylosing spondylitis. Study-wide points: Disease-linked clones were found to be CD8+ and relatively rare in peripheral blood. Disease-linked clones reportedly showed significant enrichment in matched ankylosing spondylitis synovial fluid. Characteristic of ankylosing spondylitis blood, it appeared, was a TCR beta motif comprising several highly homologous variants.

CDR1 and CDR2 from the germline V gene are SGHRS and YFSETQ. The CDR3 loop spans 17 amino acids. The trim removed 4 bases at V and 2 bases at J, leaving 6 bases unmatched. Via MiXCR, TCRdb re-called the 5' RACE reads, giving one row per CDR3 protein. The table has 250,000 to 300,000 distinct CDR3 sequences, over 15% seen once. This receptor was taken from a male donor with ankylosing spondylitis or in good health (not recorded which). Sequencing was carried out using blood, either unsorted or a sorted T cell fraction (not recorded which). This chain uses TRBV5-1 with TRBJ2-6; 10 bases agree with TRBD1. CDR3 DNA sequence: TGCGCCAGCAGCCCAACGGGACAGGGGACTGGGGCCAACGTCCTGACTTTC. It specifies CASSPTGQGTGANVLTF.